The 21 T cell receptor beta chains presented below share a single source sample, sequenced in a study of CD8+ T cells in alopecia areata. RNA was extracted and reverse transcribed into cDNA as the sequencing template. Clones were read by immunoSEQ multiplex PCR, and TCRdb kept only the in-frame ones, dropping some. Here the sample spans some 180,000 clones, almost 65% being singletons. The starting material was CD4+ T cells sorted from blood, obtained at week 0. These receptors were taken from a human donor with alopecia areata.

The genes are TRBV28 and TRBJ2-7, with 10 bases lining up with TRBD1. This CDR3 has 13 residues. V was pared by 3 bases and J by 4 bases, with 0 bases of the junction left unmatched. CDR1 is MDHEN, CDR2 SYDVKM, per germline. The CDR3 DNA reads as TGTGCCAGCAGTTTGGGACAGGGGTACGAGCAGTACTTC. Translating it yields CASSLGQGYEQYF.

The rearrangement links TRBV10-2 to TRBJ1-4; D is ambiguous. With 2 bases removed from V and 12 bases from J, the gap between germline ends came to 10 bases. The CDR3 sequence is 12 residues long. The germline V gene has CDR1 WSHSY and CDR2 SAAADI. The CDR3 sequence: CASSETRLQLFF. The CDR3 region has the DNA TGCGCCAGCAGTGAGACAAGATTACAACTGTTTTTT.

The rearrangement uses TRBV7-2 and TRBJ2-3, with a weak D call TRBD2 (5 bases). CDR3 size: 15 residues. Trimming left V 1 base short and J 6 bases short, with 14 bases between. Germline values: CDR1 SGHTA, CDR2 FQGNSA. CDR3: CASSLGLRPSDTQYF. Here the CDR3 DNA reads TGTGCCAGCAGCTTAGGACTACGTCCGTCGGATACGCAGTATTTT.

In this sample, this clone turned up once. The chain employs TRBV6-4 and TRBJ1-5; D remains unclear. Deletions cut 2 bases from V and 6 bases from J, with 2 bases between. This CDR3 region has 11 residues. Germline assignment: CDR1 MRHNA and CDR2 SNTAGT. The CDR3 nucleotides are TGTGCCAGCAGTGACCGTCAGCCCCAGCATTTT. The encoded protein is CASSDRQPQHF.

J is TRBJ2-7 and V is TRBV12-5; no firm D call. V was shortened by 6 bases and J by 3 bases, with 6 bases between the two germline ends. This CDR3 region has 11 residues. CDR1 and CDR2 (germline): LGHNT, FRNRAP. The CDR3 sequence is CASGLNYEQYF. DNA of the CDR3: TGTGCTAGTGGCCTTAACTACGAGCAGTACTTC.

This clone was observed once. This chain joins TRBV9 and TRBJ2-7; D unclear. Germline V gene lookup returns CDR1 SGDLS and CDR2 YYNGEE. This CDR3 spans 14 amino acids. V was clipped by 2 bases and J by 0 bases, with 9 bases between them. The CDR3, as DNA: TGTGCCAGCAGCGTCGGAGAAGTCTCCTACGAGCAGTACTTC. As protein: CASSVGEVSYEQYF.

This clone was detected many times. Written as DNA, the CDR3 is TGCGCCAGCAGCCAATCCCCAGCGGGGCCCTCTGGAAACACCATATATTTT. Translating gives CASSQSPAGPSGNTIYF. The rearrangement uses TRBV4-3 and TRBJ1-3, with D perhaps TRBD1 (5 bases). The CDR3 sequence is 17 residues long. Germline CDR1 and CDR2: LGHNA and YSLEER. V shed 2 bases and J shed 0 bases, with 14 bases lying between them.

Here the CDR3 reads CASSETAMHIHEQYF. In nucleotides, the CDR3 is TGTGCCAGCAGTGAAACGGCCATGCATATCCACGAGCAGTACTTC. The gene calls are TRBV25-1 and TRBJ2-7, with D unresolved. CDR3 length: 15 residues. Germline CDR1 MGHDK, CDR2 SYGVNS. The V and J ends lost 2 bases and 5 bases respectively, with 16 bases between them.

The J gene is TRBJ1-2, the V gene TRBV4-3; D may be TRBD1 (6 bases). CDR1 LGHNA and CDR2 YSLEER come from the germline V gene. The CDR3 extends over 15 amino acids. The V end was cut by 3 bases, the J end by 7 bases, with 18 bases between. Written as DNA, the CDR3 is TGCGCCAGCAGCCAGAAGACAGGAGGTCACTCTGGCTACACCTTC. The encoded protein is CASSQKTGGHSGYTF.

This clone occurred once. The CDR3 region is CASSQDLQGTGELFF. CDR3 bases: TGCGCCAGCAGCCAAGATCTACAGGGAACCGGGGAGCTGTTTTTT. The chain recombines TRBV4-3 with TRBJ2-2, with D perhaps TRBD1 (6 bases). Deletions cut 0 bases from V and 5 bases from J, with 10 bases between. The CDR3 extends over 15 amino acids. Looked up from germline, CDR1 is LGHNA and CDR2 is YSLEER.

A single count supports this clone. The chain joins TRBV4-3 to TRBJ1-2, with unresolved D. V was cut by 0 bases and J by 8 bases, with 16 bases left in between. From germline, CDR1 is LGHNA and CDR2 YSLEER. The CDR3 sequence is 15 residues long. CDR3 bases: TGCGCCAGCAGCCAAGACTACGGAAATGGTCGGGGCTACACCTTC. This sequence encodes CASSQDYGNGRGYTF.

The V gene is TRBV7-2, the J gene TRBJ2-5; no definite D call. Germline CDR1 is SGHTA and CDR2 is FQGNSA. V lost 2 bases and J 4 bases, leaving 14 bases between the germline ends. This CDR3 spans 15 amino acids. The CDR3 spells CASSLYASDLETQYF. CDR3 DNA: TGTGCCAGCAGCTTATACGCGTCAGATTTAGAGACCCAGTACTTC.

The chain couples TRBV29-1 to TRBJ1-4; 8 bases match TRBD1. CDR3 length: 14 amino acids. The V segment lost 3 bases and the J segment 6 bases; nucleotides outside the gene matches: 6. Germline V gene data show CDR1 as SQVTM and CDR2 as ANQGSEA. The CDR3 DNA follows: TGCAGCGTTGATTTGGGGACAGGATATGAAAAACTGTTTTTT. As protein: CSVDLGTGYEKLFF.

The CDR3 DNA is TGCAGCGTGGGCCTCGGGACAACGAACACCGGGGAGCTGTTTTTT. Amino acid sequence: CSVGLGTTNTGELFF. This chain connects TRBV29-1 to TRBJ2-2; TRBD1 is a possible D gene (6 bases). Germline lookup yields CDR1 SQVTM and CDR2 ANQGSEA. The CDR3 spans 15 residues. V lost 6 bases to trimming and J lost 0 bases, with 14 bases between them.

The chain combines TRBV30 with TRBJ2-3; no definite D call. Looked up from germline, CDR1 is GTSNPN and CDR2 is SVGIG (reference sequence). The CDR3 loop spans 12 amino acids. Trimming stripped 1 base from V and 7 bases from J, with 9 bases between. The CDR3 DNA reads TGTGCCTGGAGTGCAATACTGCATACGCAGTATTTT. Amino acids: CAWSAILHTQYF.

This clone has only a few counts. V and J are TRBV29-1 and TRBJ2-4, with TRBD2 identical over 8 bases. The CDR3 is 12 amino acids. Germline V gene data show CDR1 as SQVTM and CDR2 as ANQGSEA. The V and J ends lost 7 bases and 8 bases, in that order; junction bases with no gene match: 7. The CDR3 loop reads CSALAGGDIQYF. The CDR3 DNA is TGCAGCGCCCTAGCGGGTGGTGACATTCAGTACTTC. The full variable domain, in which reference TRBV29-1 and TRBJ2-4 provide the parts outside the CDR3, is SAVISQKPSRDICQRGTSLTIQCQVDSQVTMMFWYRQQPGQSLTLIATANQGSEATYESGFVIDKFPISRPNLTFSTLTVSNMSPEDSSIYLCSALAGGDIQYFGAGTRLSVL.

The V gene is TRBV5-1, the J gene TRBJ2-1, with 11 bases fitting TRBD2. The CDR3 totals 15 residues. Trimming took 0 bases from V and 7 from J; bases not matched to a gene: 3. In germline, CDR1 is SGHRS, CDR2 YFSETQ. In DNA form, the CDR3 reads TGCGCCAGCAGCTTGGCGCTAGCGGGGGGTAATGAGCAGTTCTTC. Translating gives CASSLALAGGNEQFF.

The V gene is TRBV29-1, the J gene TRBJ2-7; 7 nucleotides line up with TRBD1. Germline V gene lookup returns CDR1 SQVTM and CDR2 ANQGSEA. V lost 7 bases, J lost 4 bases, and 7 bases stayed unmatched. CDR3 size: 12 residues. CDR3: CSGRDSIYEQYF. CDR3 DNA: TGCAGCGGCCGGGACAGTATTTACGAGCAGTACTTC.

The chain recombines TRBV14 with TRBJ2-7; 8 bases align to TRBD2. V shed 1 base, J shed 2 bases, and the junction held 7 bases outside the gene matches. Germline loops: CDR1 SGHDN, CDR2 FVKESK. The CDR3 runs to 16 residues. CDR3 loop: CASSQVWSGGAYEQYF. The CDR3 DNA reads TGTGCCAGCAGCCAAGTCTGGTCGGGGGGGGCCTACGAGCAGTACTTC. Full variable domain (remainder filled in from reference TRBV14 and TRBJ2-7): EAGVTQFPSHSVIEKGQTVTLRCDPISGHDNLYWYRRVMGKEIKFLLHFVKESKQDESGMPNNRFLAERTGGTYSTLKVQPAELEDSGVYFCASSQVWSGGAYEQYFGPGTRLTVT.

This chain joins TRBV29-1 and TRBJ2-3; D gene unclear. CDR1 and CDR2 (germline): SQVTM, ANQGSEA. V was shortened by 3 bases and J by 10 bases, with 11 bases between the two germline ends. The CDR3 is made up of 11 amino acids. The CDR3 is CSVEWTAAQYF. The CDR3 DNA is TGCAGCGTTGAGTGGACGGCGGCGCAGTATTTT.

J is TRBJ2-1 and V is TRBV30; TRBD2 aligns across 12 bases. V shed 0 bases, J shed 7 bases, and the junction held 4 bases outside the gene matches. Germline V gene data show CDR1 as GTSNPN and CDR2 as SVGIG (reference sequence). There are 15 residues in the CDR3. DNA of the CDR3: TGTGCCTGGAGTGTACGACTAGCGGGGGAGAATGAGCAGTTCTTC. It codes for CAWSVRLAGENEQFF. The full variable domain, rest sourced from reference TRBV30 and TRBJ2-1, is SQTIHQWPATLVQPVGSPLSLECTVEGTSNPNLYWYRQAAGRGLQLLFYSVGIGQISSEVPQNLSASRPQDRQFILSSKKLLLSDSGFYLCAWSVRLAGENEQFFGPGTRLTVL.